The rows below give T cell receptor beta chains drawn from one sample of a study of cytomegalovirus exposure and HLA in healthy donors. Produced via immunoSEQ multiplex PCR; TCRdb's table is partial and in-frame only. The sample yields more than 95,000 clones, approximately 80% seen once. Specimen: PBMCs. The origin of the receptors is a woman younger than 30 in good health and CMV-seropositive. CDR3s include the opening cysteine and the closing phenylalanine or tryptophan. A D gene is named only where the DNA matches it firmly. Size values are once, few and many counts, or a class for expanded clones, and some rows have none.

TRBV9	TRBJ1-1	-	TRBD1	TGTGCCAGCAGCGCCGGGACAGCGAACACTGAAGCTTTCTTT	CASSAGTANTEAFF
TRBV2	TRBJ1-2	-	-	TGTGCCAGCAGTGATCAGGGGAACTATGGCTACACCTTC	CASSDQGNYGYTF
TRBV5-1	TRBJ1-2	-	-	TGCGCCAGCAGCTTGGCCGGGGGTGGGGATGGCTACACCTTC	CASSLAGGGDGYTF
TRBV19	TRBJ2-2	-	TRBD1	TGTGCCAGTAGTACAACCGGGACAGGGGTCACCGGGGAGCTGTTTTTT	CASSTTGTGVTGELFF
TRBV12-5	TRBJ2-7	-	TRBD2	TGTGCTAGTGGTTTGGAGAGCGGGAGGGAGCAGTACTTC	CASGLESGREQYF
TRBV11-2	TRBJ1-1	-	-	TGTGCCAGCAGCTTAGTCCTCACAAAGAACACTGAAGCTTTCTTT	CASSLVLTKNTEAFF
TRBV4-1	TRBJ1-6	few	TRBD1	TGCGCCAGCAGCCTCGAGGGACAGGCATATTCACCCCTCCACTTT	CASSLEGQAYSPLHF
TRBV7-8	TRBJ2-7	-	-	TGTGCCAGCAGCTTAGGAGCACCGGGGTCCCACGAGCAGTACTTC	CASSLGAPGSHEQYF
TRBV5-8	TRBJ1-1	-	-	TGTGCCGCCGGTCGGGATATGAACACTGAAGCTTTCTTT	CAAGRDMNTEAFF
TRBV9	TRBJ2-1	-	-	TGTGCCAGCAGCGCCGGGACTCAAAATGCAGCCCGCTCCTACAATGAGCAGTTCTTC	CASSAGTQNAARSYNEQFF
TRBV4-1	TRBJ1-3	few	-	TGCGCCAGCAGCCAAGATTTCGGACAGAGAGACCGAAACACCATATATTTT	CASSQDFGQRDRNTIYF
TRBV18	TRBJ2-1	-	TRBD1	TGTGCCAGCTCACCCTACAGGGACAGTCTCAATGAGCAGTTCTTC	CASSPYRDSLNEQFF
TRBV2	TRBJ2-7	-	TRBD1	TGTGCCAGCAGTGTCGGAGGGGGACAGGGTTCCTACGAGCAGTACTTC	CASSVGGGQGSYEQYF
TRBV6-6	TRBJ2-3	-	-	TGTGCCAGCAAACCACGGGAGCTCACAGATACGCAGTATTTT	CASKPRELTDTQYF
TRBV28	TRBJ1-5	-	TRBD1	TGTGCCAGCAGTTTAGCCACAGGGGGCTATCAGCCCCAGCATTTT	CASSLATGGYQPQHF
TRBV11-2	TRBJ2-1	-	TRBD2	TGTGCCAGCAGGACTAGCGGGAGGGGAAGGAGCTCCTACAATGAGCAGTTCTTC	CASRTSGRGRSSYNEQFF
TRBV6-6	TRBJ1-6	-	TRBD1	TGTGCCAGCAGGACAGGGGTAGAATCACCCCTCCACTTT	CASRTGVESPLHF
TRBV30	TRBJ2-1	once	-	TGTGCCTGGAGTGTACTGGGCAGTCCCCGCAATGAGCAGTTCTTC	CAWSVLGSPRNEQFF
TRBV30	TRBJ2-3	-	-	TGTGCCTGGAGTGTCCCTGGACAGGGAGGGACAGATACGCAGTATTTT	CAWSVPGQGGTDTQYF
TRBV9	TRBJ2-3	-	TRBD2	TGTGCCAGCAGCGTAGAACTAGCGGGAGCGGGCACAGATACGCAGTATTTT	CASSVELAGAGTDTQYF
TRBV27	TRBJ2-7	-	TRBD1	TGTGCCAGTCGAGTAACAGGGGGCCACGAGCAGTACTTC	CASRVTGGHEQYF
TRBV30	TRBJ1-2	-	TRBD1	TGTGCCTGGAGACACGGACAGGGCCAAATCGGCTATGGCTACACCTTC	CAWRHGQGQIGYGYTF
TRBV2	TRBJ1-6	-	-	TGTGCCAGCAGCAGGTTACAGCCTAATTCACCCCTCCACTTT	CASSRLQPNSPLHF
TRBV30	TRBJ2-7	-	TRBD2	TGTGCCTGGAGCGGATTAGCGGGAATATCCTACGAGCAGTACTTC	CAWSGLAGISYEQYF
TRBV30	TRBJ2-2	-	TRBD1	TGTGCCTGGAGTACGACAGGGGCGGGCACCGGGGAGCTGTTTTTT	CAWSTTGAGTGELFF
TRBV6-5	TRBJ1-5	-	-	TGTGCCAGCAGTTACTCTGGGCATAGCAATCAGCCCCAGCATTTT	CASSYSGHSNQPQHF
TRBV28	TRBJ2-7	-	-	TGTGCCAGCAGTTCGGGAGTCTGGGATTACGAGCAGTACTTC	CASSSGVWDYEQYF
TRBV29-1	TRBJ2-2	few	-	TGCAGCGTTCAGGGGACCACCGGGGAGCTGTTTTTT	CSVQGTTGELFF
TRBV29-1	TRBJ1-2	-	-	TGCAGCGTGGCCCGAGAGGGTGGTGGCTACACCTTC	CSVAREGGGYTF
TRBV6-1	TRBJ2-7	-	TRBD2	TGTGCCAGCAGCATAAGCGGGAGTTTACCCTACGAGCAGTACTTC	CASSISGSLPYEQYF
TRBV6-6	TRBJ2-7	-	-	TGTGCCAGCACCCTCACACGAGTTCCGGGATCCTACGAGCAGTACTTC	CASTLTRVPGSYEQYF
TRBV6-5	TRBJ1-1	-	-	TGTGCCAGCACCCAACCAGGAATGAACACTGAAGCTTTCTTT	CASTQPGMNTEAFF
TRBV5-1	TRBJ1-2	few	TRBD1	TGCGCCAGCAGCCAGCGGACAGGGAACTATGGCTACACCTTC	CASSQRTGNYGYTF
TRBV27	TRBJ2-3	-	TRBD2	TGTGCCAGCAGCGAACTAGCGGGAGCTGTAGATACGCAGTATTTT	CASSELAGAVDTQYF
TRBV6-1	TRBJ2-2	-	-	TGTGCCAGCGGCTCAGGACTACACAACACCGGGGAGCTGTTTTTT	CASGSGLHNTGELFF
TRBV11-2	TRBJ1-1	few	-	TGTGCCAGCAGCCTACGCTGGACAGAAAGAAGGACTGAAGCTTTCTTT	CASSLRWTERRTEAFF
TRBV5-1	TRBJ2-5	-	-	TGCGCCAGCAGCTTGATGGCGGATGAGACCCAGTACTTC	CASSLMADETQYF
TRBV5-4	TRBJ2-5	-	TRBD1	TGTGCCAGCAGCTATGGACAGGGGCACTTCGAGACCCAGTACTTC	CASSYGQGHFETQYF
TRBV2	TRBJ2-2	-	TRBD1	TGTGCCAGCAGTAGGGACAGCGGGGAGCTGTTTTTT	CASSRDSGELFF
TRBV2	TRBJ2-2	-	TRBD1	TGTGCCAGCAGTGTTTATCAGGGGGTCGGCGGGGAGCTGTTTTTT	CASSVYQGVGGELFF
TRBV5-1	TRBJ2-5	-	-	TGCGCCAGCAGCTTGGGGGGACTTTCTGAGACCCAGTACTTC	CASSLGGLSETQYF
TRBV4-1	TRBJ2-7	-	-	TGCGCCAGCAGCCAAGGAGGCGGGACCCGGTCCTACGAGCAGTACTTC	CASSQGGGTRSYEQYF
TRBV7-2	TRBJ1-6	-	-	TGTGCCAGCAGCTTCTACTCCTATAATTCACCCCTCCACTTT	CASSFYSYNSPLHF
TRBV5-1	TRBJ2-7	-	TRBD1	TGCGCCAGCAGCTTCACCGGGACAGAGCACGAGCAGTACTTC	CASSFTGTEHEQYF
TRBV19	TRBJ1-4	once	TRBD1	TGTGCCAGTCAAGACAGGGCTCGGATTAATGAAAAACTGTTTTTT	CASQDRARINEKLFF
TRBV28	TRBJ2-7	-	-	TGTGCCAGCAGTTCCGGTTCTGGTTACTCCTACGAGCAGTACTTC	CASSSGSGYSYEQYF